A single T cell receptor (beta chain) is shown here with its context. This sample was taken from a study of T cell changes during pregnancy in multiple sclerosis. Germline assignment: CDR1 SGHRS and CDR2 YFSETQ. V was trimmed by 0 bases and J by 5 bases, leaving 12 bases between them. The CDR3 runs to 14 residues. Libraries were prepared by immunoSEQ multiplex PCR; TCRdb keeps only in-frame clonotypes and omits some of them. The sample records 65,000 to 95,000 clones, over 85% being singletons. The chain links TRBV5-1 to TRBJ2-7; maybe TRBD1 (5 bases). This TCR derives from a female donor in good health, enrolled as a control in a pregnancy study. The sample here was peripheral blood, taken in the second trimester of pregnancy. The CDR3 DNA is TGCGCCAGCAGCTTGGAAGGGGCGCCCCACGAGCAGTACTTC. It codes for CASSLEGAPHEQYF.